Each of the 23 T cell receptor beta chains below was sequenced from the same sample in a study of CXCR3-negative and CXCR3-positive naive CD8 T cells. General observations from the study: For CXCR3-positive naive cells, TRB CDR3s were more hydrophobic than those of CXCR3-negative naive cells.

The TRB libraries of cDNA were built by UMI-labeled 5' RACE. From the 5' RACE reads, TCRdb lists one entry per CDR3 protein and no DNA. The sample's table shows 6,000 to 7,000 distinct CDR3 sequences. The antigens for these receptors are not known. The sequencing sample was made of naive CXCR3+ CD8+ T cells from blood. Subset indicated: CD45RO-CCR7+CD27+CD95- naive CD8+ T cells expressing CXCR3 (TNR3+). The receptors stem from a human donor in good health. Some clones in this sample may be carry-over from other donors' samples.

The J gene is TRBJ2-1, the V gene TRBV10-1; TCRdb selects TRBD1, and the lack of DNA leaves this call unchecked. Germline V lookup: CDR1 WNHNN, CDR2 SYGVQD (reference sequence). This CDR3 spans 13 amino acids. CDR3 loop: CASSDRGWDEQFF.

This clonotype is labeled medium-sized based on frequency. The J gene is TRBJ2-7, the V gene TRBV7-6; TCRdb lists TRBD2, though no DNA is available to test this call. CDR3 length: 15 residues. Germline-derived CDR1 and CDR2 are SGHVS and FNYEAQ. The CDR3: CASSPRTSGSYEQYF. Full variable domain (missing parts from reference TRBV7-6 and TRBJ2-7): GAGVSQSPRYKVTKRGQDVALRCDPISGHVSLYWYRQALGQGPEFLTYFNYEAQQDKSGLPNDRFSAERPEGSISTLTIQRTEQRDSAMYRCASSPRTSGSYEQYFGPGTRLTVT.

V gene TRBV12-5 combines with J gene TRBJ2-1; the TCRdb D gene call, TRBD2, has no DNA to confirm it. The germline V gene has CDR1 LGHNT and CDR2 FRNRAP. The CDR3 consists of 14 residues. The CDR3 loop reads CASGLTLGENEQFF.

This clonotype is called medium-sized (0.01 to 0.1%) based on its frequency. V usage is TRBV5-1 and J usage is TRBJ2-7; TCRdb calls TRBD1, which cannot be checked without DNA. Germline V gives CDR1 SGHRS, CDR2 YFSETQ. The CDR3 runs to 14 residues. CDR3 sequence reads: CASLLGTGEGEQYF.

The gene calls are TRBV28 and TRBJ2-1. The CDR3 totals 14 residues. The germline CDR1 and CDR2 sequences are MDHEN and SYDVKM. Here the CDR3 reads CASSDRVSYNEQFF.

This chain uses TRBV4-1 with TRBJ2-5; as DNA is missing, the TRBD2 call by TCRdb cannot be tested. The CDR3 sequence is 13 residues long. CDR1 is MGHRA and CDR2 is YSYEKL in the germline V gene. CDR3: CDSSQGLSETQYF.

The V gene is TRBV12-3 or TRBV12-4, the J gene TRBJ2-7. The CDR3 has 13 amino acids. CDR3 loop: CASSLAQTYEQYF.

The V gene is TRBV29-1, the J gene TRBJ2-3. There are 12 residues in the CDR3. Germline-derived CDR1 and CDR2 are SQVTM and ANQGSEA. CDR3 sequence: CSVEDLTDTQYF.

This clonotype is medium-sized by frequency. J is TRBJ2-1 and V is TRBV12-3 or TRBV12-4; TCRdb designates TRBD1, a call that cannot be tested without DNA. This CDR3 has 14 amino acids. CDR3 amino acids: CASTGTGPRNEQFF.

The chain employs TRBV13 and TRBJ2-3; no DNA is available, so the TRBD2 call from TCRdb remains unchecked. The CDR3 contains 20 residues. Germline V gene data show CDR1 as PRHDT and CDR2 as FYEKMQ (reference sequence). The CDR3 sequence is CASSTKDGFSGGSWADTQYF.

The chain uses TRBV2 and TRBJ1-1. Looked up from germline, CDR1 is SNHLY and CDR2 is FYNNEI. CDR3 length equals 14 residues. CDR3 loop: CASSEGSLNTEAFF.

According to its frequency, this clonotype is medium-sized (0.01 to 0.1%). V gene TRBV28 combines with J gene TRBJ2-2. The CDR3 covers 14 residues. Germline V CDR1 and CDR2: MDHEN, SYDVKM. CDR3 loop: CASSLLGDTGELFF.

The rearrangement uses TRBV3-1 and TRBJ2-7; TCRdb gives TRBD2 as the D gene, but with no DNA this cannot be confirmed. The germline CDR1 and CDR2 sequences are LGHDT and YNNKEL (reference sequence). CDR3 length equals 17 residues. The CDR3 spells CASSPGLAGGRAYEQYF.

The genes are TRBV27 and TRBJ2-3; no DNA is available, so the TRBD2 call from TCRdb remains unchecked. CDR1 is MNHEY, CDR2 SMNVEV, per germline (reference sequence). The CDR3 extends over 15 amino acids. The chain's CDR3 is CASSLIGGSADTQYF.

The CDR3 is CSVVSDRGNYGYTF. The chain employs TRBV29-1 and TRBJ1-2; TCRdb's D call, TRBD1, is unchecked because there is no DNA. Germline lookup yields CDR1 SQVTM and CDR2 ANQGSEA. CDR3 length: 14 amino acids.

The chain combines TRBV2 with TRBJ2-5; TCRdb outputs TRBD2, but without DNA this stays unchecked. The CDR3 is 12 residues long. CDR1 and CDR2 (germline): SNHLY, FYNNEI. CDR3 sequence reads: CASYSPPETQYF.

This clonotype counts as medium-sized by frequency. CDR3 loop: CASSLVTTRQETQYF. The V gene is TRBV7-9, the J gene TRBJ2-5. The CDR3 has 15 amino acids. Germline CDR1 is SEHNR and CDR2 is FQNEAQ (reference sequence).

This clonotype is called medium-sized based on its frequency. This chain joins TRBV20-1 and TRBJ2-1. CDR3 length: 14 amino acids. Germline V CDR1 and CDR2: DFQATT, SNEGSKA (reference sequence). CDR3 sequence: CSARSRDGYNEQFF.

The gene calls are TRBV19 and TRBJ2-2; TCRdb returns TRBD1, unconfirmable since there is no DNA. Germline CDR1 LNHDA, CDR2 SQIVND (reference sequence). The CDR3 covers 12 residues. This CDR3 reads CASNPPTGELFF.

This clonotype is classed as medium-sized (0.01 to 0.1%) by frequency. This CDR3 reads CASSVGLAGADTQYF. The rearrangement uses TRBV7-2 and TRBJ2-3; TCRdb lists TRBD2, though no DNA is available to test this call. The CDR3 runs to 15 residues. Germline CDR1 and CDR2: SGHTA and FQGNSA. Full variable domain (rest looked up from reference TRBV7-2 and TRBJ2-3): GAGVSQSPSNKVTEKGKDVELRCDPISGHTALYWYRQSLGQGLEFLIYFQGNSAPDKSGLPSDRFSAERTGGSVSTLTIQRTQQEDSAVYLCASSVGLAGADTQYFGPGTRLTVL.

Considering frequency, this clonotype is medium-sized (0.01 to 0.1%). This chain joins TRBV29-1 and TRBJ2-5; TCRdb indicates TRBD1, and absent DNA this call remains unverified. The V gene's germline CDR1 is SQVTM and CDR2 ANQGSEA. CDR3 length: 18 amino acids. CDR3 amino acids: CSVEDLIGVGGLGETQYF.

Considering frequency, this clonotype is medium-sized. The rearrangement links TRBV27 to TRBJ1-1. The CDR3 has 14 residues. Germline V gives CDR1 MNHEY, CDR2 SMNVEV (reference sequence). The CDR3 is CASSLGRMNTEAFF.

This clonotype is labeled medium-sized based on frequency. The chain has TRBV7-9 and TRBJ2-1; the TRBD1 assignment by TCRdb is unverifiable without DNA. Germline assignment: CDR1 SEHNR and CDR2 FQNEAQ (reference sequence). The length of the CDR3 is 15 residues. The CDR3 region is CASSSDRQAYNEQFF.